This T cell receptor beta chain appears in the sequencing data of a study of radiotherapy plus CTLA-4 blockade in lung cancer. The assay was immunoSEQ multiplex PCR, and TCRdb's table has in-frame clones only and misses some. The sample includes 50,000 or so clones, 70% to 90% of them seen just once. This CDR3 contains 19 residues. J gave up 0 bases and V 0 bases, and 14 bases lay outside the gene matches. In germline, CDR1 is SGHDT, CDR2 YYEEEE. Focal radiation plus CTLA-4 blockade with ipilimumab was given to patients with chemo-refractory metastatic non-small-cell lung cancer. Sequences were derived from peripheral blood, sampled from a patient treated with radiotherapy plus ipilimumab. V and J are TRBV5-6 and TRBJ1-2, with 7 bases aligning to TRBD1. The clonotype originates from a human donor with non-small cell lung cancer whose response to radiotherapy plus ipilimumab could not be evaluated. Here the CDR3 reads CASSLAPTGQLTANYGYTF. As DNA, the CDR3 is TGTGCCAGCAGCTTGGCCCCTACGGGACAGTTAACCGCTAACTATGGCTACACCTTC.